This TCR beta chain was retrieved from a study of blood T cell repertoires in COVID-19. Study at large: The United States, Italy and Spain supplied acute and convalescent COVID-19 samples. T cells, B-cell-depleted T cells, or PBMCs supplied cDNA or gDNA.

The CDR3 is 13 amino acids. Trimming took off 3 bases at V and 4 bases at J, with 9 bases between the two ends. CDR1 KGHSH and CDR2 LQKENI come from the germline V gene. Per the authors' pipeline: Estimates of nucleated cell counts were drawn from the amplification of reference gene primers. Only in-frame clones appear in the TCRdb table, and some are missing; sequencing was by immunoSEQ multiplex PCR. V and J calls and clone size are as listed in that table; D and trimming were resolved from the DNA. The data show a few hundred thousand clones, approximately 80% seen once. The sequenced material came from peripheral blood. This receptor was taken from a man older than 75 with acute or convalescent COVID-19. The chain uses TRBV18 and TRBJ1-2; TRBD1 might be the D (5 bases). The CDR3 protein is CASSPQGGYGYTF. The CDR3 nucleotides are TGTGCCAGCTCACCCCAGGGAGGCTATGGCTACACCTTC.